One T cell receptor (beta chain) is described in this entry. Its antigen is as yet unknown. V lost 3 bases to trimming and J lost 10 bases, with 17 bases between them. The CDR3 spans 14 residues. The germline CDR1 and CDR2 sequences are SGHRS and YFSETQ. This sample was taken from a study of T cell responses to AZD1222 COVID-19 vaccine. Study-level points and caveats: Nearly half of spike-specific TCRs reportedly go after variant regions that carry no mutations. Clonal diversity may have been underestimated in mostly white British donors.

The table came from immunoSEQ multiplex PCR; TCRdb's copy has only in-frame clones and leaves some out. This repertoire shows nearly 110,000 clones, roughly 88% found once; its top ten account for roughly 8%. Sequencing was performed on peripheral blood, taken 28 days after the second AZD1222 dose. The V and J genes are TRBV5-1 and TRBJ2-1; a weak D match, TRBD1 (6 bases). This clonotype originated in an adult who received the AZD1222 COVID-19 vaccine. For the CDR3, the DNA is TGCGCCAGCAGCTACTACCCGCTGGACAGAGAGCAGTTCTTC. It translates to CASSYYPLDREQFF.